These 12 T cell receptor beta chains originate from one sample sequenced in a study of T cells in women clearing cervical HPV infection. Profiling relied on immunoSEQ multiplex PCR, and the TCRdb table lists in-frame clones only, not all of them. This sample's table has almost 20,000 clones. Specimen: blood buffy coat. The receptors stem from a woman aged 18-69 years with a cervical HPV16 infection that either progressed to CIN3+ or cleared (not recorded which).

In the case of this clone: The CDR3 goes on 3 residues after the read ends, and that part is filled in from the germline J gene. The rearrangement joins TRBV5-1 to TRBJ2-3, with 10 bases identical to TRBD2. With V trimmed by 2 bases and J by 6 bases, 9 bases remained unmatched. Germline V gene lookup returns CDR1 SGHRS and CDR2 YFSETQ. The CDR3 spans 16 residues. Incomplete CDR3 DNA: TGCGCCAGCAGCTTACAGCGGGGGGGCCAAGTGGATACG. It specifies CASSLQRGGQVDT. The CDR3 in its entirety is CASSLQRGGQVDTQYF.

Concerning this clone: The read terminates 3 residues before the CDR3 end, so the remaining end is supplied by the germline J gene. This chain links TRBV5-1 with TRBJ2-2; 8 nucleotides match TRBD2. CDR1 SGHRS and CDR2 YFSETQ come from the germline V gene. The CDR3 length is 15 residues. V lost 5 bases to trimming and J lost 1 base; unmatched junction nucleotides: 4. The CDR3 bases that were read are TGCGCCAGCAGAAGCGGGGGCCGGAACACCGGGGAG. This encodes CASRSGGRNTGE. In full, the CDR3 reads CASRSGGRNTGELFF. The full variable domain, completed using reference TRBV5-1 and TRBJ2-2, is KAGVTQTPRYLIKTRGQQVTLSCSPISGHRSVSWYQQTPGQGLQFLFEYFSETQRNKGNFPGRFSGRQFSNSRSEMNVSTLELGDSALYLCASRSGGRNTGELFFGEGSRLTVL.

Comments on this clone: The read falls 3 residues short of the CDR3 end, and the missing part is taken from the germline J gene. This sequence joins TRBV20-1 and TRBJ2-7, with 11 bases matching TRBD2. The CDR3 extends over 13 amino acids. Germline V gene sequence: CDR1 DFQATT, CDR2 SNEGSKA (reference sequence). V trimming: 5 bases; J trimming: 1 base; junction bases outside the gene matches: 1. CDR3 loop: CSARTSGSYEQYF. CDR3 bases read: TGCAGTGCTCGGACTAGCGGGTCCTACGAG.

The sequenced CDR3 bases are TGTGCCAGCAGCTTTTCGAGAGGAGAGACC. Translated: CASSFSRGET. The full CDR3 protein is CASSFSRGETQYF. V is TRBV7-2 and J is TRBJ2-5, with D hard to call. The observed sequence ends 3 residues before the CDR3 terminus, with the missing tail filled in from the germline J gene. Germline lookup yields CDR1 SGHTA and CDR2 FQGNSA. Between the trimmed V and J ends, which lost 3 bases and 4 bases, there was a span of 9 bases. The CDR3 consists of 13 residues.

On this clone itself: The read ends 3 residues shy of where the CDR3 ends; the end is completed using the germline J gene. J is TRBJ1-2 and V is TRBV29-1, with 10 positions matching TRBD1. The CDR3 extends over 13 amino acids. Germline CDR1 is SQVTM and CDR2 is ANQGSEA. The sequenced part of the CDR3 DNA is TGCAGCGTACACGACAGGGGGCGGTTGGGC. Its translation is CSVHDRGRLG. The whole CDR3 reads CSVHDRGRLGYTF.

This CDR3 reads CASSRRTGGVYTGELFF. The part of the CDR3 DNA that was read is TGTGCCAGCAGCCGAAGGACAGGGGGGGTATACACCGGGGAG. The V call is TRBV14, the J call TRBJ2-2; 10 bases align to TRBD1. Sequencing ends 3 residues short of the CDR3 end; the germline J gene provides the rest. V lost 4 bases, J lost 3 bases, and 8 bases stayed unmatched. This CDR3 has 17 amino acids. CDR1 and CDR2 from the germline V gene are SGHDN and FVKESK.

A word on this clone: The read comes to an end 3 residues before the CDR3 does, leaving the germline J gene to fill in the end. V usage is TRBV2 and J usage is TRBJ2-3, with D perhaps matching TRBD2 (6 bases). Looked up from germline, CDR1 is SNHLY and CDR2 is FYNNEI. CDR3 length: 14 amino acids. The ends were cut back, 3 bases at V and 2 bases at J, with 9 bases in the middle. Here the CDR3 reads CASSEGLNTDTQYF. The part of the CDR3 DNA that was read is TGTGCCAGCAGTGAGGGACTGAACACAGATACG.

Notes on this clone: The CDR3 goes on 3 residues after the read ends, and that part is filled in from the germline J gene. V usage is TRBV29-1 and J usage is TRBJ1-2, with 10 bases aligning to TRBD1. Germline trimming cut 7 bases from V and 1 base from J; bases unmatched to any gene: 12. The germline CDR1 and CDR2 sequences are SQVTM and ANQGSEA. The CDR3 spans 16 residues. The DNA read from the CDR3 is TGCAGCGCTGACACGGGGACAGGGGCCGGTAACTATGGC. Translating it yields CSADTGTGAGNYG. The whole CDR3 protein is CSADTGTGAGNYGYTF.

A remark on this clone: The observed sequence ends 3 residues before the CDR3 terminus, with the missing tail filled in from the germline J gene. This chain connects TRBV19 to TRBJ2-1; 7 positions match TRBD1. Germline CDR1 LNHDA, CDR2 SQIVND (reference sequence). The J segment lost 5 bases and the V segment lost 6 bases, leaving 10 bases of the junction unmatched. This CDR3 spans 15 amino acids. CDR3: CASRLVGQANNEQFF. The sequenced part of the CDR3 DNA is TGTGCCAGTAGGCTGGTCGGACAGGCAAACAATGAG.

On this clone: The read ends 3 residues before the CDR3 terminus; that terminus is restored from the germline J gene. The rearrangement joins TRBV29-1 to TRBJ2-7, with 9 bases identical to TRBD1. V shed 4 bases and J 2 bases; nucleotides not matched to a gene: 12. CDR3 length: 16 amino acids. Germline V gene lookup returns CDR1 SQVTM and CDR2 ANQGSEA. CDR3 in amino acids: CSVGPEMGQGTYEQYF. The sequenced CDR3 bases are TGCAGCGTTGGGCCGGAAATGGGACAGGGAACCTACGAG.

Of note for this clone: The read finishes 3 residues shy of the CDR3 end, and the germline J gene is used to complete it. The chain uses TRBV19 and TRBJ1-2, with a weak D call TRBD1 (5 bases). This CDR3 spans 15 amino acids. Trimming took off 5 bases at V and 7 bases at J, with 20 bases between the two ends. In germline, CDR1 is LNHDA, CDR2 SQIVND (reference sequence). CDR3 bases read: TGTGCCAGTAGTTCCTCAACAGGAACCTCTCCTGGC. Translated: CASSSSTGTSPG. The entire CDR3 protein reads CASSSSTGTSPGYTF.

In regard to this clone: The read stops 3 residues short of the end of the CDR3; the missing end is completed from the germline J gene. The chain joins TRBV20-1 to TRBJ1-6; 9 bases are shared with TRBD1. After removal of 0 bases from V and 7 bases from J, the junction contained 13 bases not matched to a gene. CDR1 is DFQATT and CDR2 is SNEGSKA in the germline V gene (reference sequence). The CDR3 is 18 amino acids. The CDR3 here is CSARDLQEGQGTNSPLHF. CDR3 DNA, as far as it was read: TGCAGTGCTAGAGATCTTCAGGAGGGACAGGGTACGAATTCACCC.